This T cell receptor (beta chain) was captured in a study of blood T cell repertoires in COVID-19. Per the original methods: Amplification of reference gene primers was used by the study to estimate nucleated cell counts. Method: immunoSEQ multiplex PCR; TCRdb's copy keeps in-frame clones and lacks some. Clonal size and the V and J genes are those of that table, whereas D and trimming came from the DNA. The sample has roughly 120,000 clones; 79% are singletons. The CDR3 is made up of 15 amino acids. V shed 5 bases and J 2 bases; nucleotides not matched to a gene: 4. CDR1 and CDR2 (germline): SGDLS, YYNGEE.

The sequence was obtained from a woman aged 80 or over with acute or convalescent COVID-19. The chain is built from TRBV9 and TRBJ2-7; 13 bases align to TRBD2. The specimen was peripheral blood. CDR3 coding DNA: TGTGCCAGCAGTGGGGGACTAGCGGGGCCCTACGAGCAGTACTTC. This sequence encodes CASSGGLAGPYEQYF.